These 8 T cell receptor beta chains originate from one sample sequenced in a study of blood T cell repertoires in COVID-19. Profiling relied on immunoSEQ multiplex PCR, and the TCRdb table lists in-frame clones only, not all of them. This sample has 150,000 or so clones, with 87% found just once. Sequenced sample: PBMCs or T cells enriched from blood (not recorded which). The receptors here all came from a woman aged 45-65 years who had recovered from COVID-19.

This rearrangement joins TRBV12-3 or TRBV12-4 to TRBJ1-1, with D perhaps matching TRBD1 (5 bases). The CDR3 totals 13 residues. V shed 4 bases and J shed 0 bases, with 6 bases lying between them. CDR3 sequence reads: CASSYRMNTEAFF. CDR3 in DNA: TGTGCCAGCAGTTACAGGATGAACACTGAAGCTTTCTTT.

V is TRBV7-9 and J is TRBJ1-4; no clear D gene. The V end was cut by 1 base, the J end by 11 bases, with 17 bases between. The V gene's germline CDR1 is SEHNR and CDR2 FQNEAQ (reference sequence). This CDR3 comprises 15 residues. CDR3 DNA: TGTGCCAGCAGCTTAGGTTCATTGGGATCGGGGAAACTGTTTTTT. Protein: CASSLGSLGSGKLFF. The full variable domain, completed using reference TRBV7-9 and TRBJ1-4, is DTGVSQNPRHKITKRGQNVTFRCDPISEHNRLYWYRQTLGQGPEFLTYFQNEAQLEKSRLLSDRFSAERPKGSFSTLEIQRTEQGDSAMYLCASSLGSLGSGKLFFGSGTQLSVL.

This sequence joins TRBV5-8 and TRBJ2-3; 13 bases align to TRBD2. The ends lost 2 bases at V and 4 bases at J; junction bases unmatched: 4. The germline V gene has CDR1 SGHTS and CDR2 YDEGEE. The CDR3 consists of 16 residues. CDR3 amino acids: CASSLGLAGEADTQYF. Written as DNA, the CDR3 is TGTGCCAGCAGCTTAGGACTAGCGGGAGAGGCAGATACGCAGTATTTT.

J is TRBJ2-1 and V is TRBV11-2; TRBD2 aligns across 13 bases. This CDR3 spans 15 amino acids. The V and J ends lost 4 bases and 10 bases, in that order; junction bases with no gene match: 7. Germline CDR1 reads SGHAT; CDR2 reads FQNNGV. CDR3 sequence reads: CASSSGLAGVKEQFF. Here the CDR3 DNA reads TGTGCCAGCAGCTCCGGACTAGCGGGAGTTAAAGAGCAGTTCTTC.

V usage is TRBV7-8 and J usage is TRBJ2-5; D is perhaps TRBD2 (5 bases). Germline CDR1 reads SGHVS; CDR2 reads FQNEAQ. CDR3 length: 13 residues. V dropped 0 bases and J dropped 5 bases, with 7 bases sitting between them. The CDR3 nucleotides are TGTGCCAGCAGCTTAGCGGGCGGGGAGACCCAGTACTTC. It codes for CASSLAGGETQYF.

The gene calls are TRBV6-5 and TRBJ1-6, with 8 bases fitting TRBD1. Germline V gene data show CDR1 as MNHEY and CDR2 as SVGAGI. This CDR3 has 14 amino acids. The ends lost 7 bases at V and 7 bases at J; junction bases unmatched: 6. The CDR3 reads CASTRTGKNSPLHF. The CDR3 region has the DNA TGTGCCAGCACAAGGACAGGGAAAAATTCACCCCTCCACTTT.

CDR3 DNA sequence: TGTGCCAGCAGTTCAAGAATTCCGGGACAGGGAAAATCTGGGGCCAACGTCCTGACTTTC. Its translation is CASSSRIPGQGKSGANVLTF. The chain recombines TRBV27 with TRBJ2-6; 9 positions agree with TRBD1. Trimming at V came to 4 bases and at J to 1 base, leaving 14 bases not matched to a gene. This CDR3 contains 20 residues. Germline V gene lookup returns CDR1 MNHEY and CDR2 SMNVEV (reference sequence).

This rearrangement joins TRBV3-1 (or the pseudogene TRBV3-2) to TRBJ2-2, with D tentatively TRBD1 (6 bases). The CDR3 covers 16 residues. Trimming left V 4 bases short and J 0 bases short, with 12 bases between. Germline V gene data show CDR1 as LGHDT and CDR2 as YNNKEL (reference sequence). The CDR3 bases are TGTGCCAGCAGCCTCGCAGGGGCCTCGAACACCGGGGAGCTGTTTTTT. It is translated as CASSLAGASNTGELFF.